One and the same sample provided the 27 T cell receptor beta chains below, sequenced in a study of regulatory T cells in long-lasting Graves disease. Researchers made TCR beta libraries by using iRepertoire HTBI primers and running Arm-PCR on CDR3 regions. TCRdb called the multiplex PCR reads again in MiXCR, with one record for every CDR3 protein. Of 300,000 to 500,000 distinct CDR3 sequences in the sample, about a fifth were seen once. Time point: persistent/refractory GD, antithyroid drugs over 5 years with positive TRAb. Scientists built the TCR library using RNA that was extracted from PBMCs. The sequencing used peripheral blood mononuclear cells (PBMCs), collected when the disease was refractory, from a patient treated with antithyroid drugs. The source is a female donor with Graves disease.

The chain has TRBV7-2 and TRBJ2-1, with D possibly TRBD2 on 5 matching bases. CDR3 size: 14 residues. V dropped 5 bases and J dropped 6 bases, with 14 bases sitting between them. From germline, CDR1 is SGHTA and CDR2 FQGNSA. Here the CDR3 reads CASSPVGGRNEQFF. In nucleotides, the CDR3 is TGTGCCAGCAGCCCCGTCGGAGGACGCAATGAGCAGTTCTTC.

The table lists this clonotype with many counts. The chain carries TRBV7-3 and TRBJ2-5; 10 bases are shared with TRBD2. The CDR3 extends over 15 amino acids. In germline, CDR1 is SGHTA, CDR2 FQGTGA. The V and J ends lost 3 bases and 4 bases, in that order; junction bases with no gene match: 5. The CDR3 sequence is CASSLGAGGRETQYF. In DNA form, the CDR3 reads TGTGCCAGCAGCTTGGGAGCGGGAGGGCGAGAGACCCAGTACTTC.

This clonotype was observed at least ten times. The V gene is TRBV2, the J gene TRBJ1-3; unclear D gene. Germline values: CDR1 SNHLY, CDR2 FYNNEI. The V and J ends lost 7 bases and 1 base respectively, with 8 bases between them. CDR3 length: 13 amino acids. CDR3 in DNA: TGTGCCAGCAATCGCAGATCTGGAAACACCATATATTTT. Translated, it gives CASNRRSGNTIYF.

This clonotype was counted ten times or more. The V and J genes are TRBV6-1 and TRBJ1-1, with TRBD1 matching 7 bases. The CDR3 consists of 17 residues. Germline assignment: CDR1 MNHNS and CDR2 SASEGT. V lost 8 bases to trimming and J lost 5 bases; unmatched junction nucleotides: 20. The CDR3 loop is CASVGTGEGERRTEAFF. The CDR3 bases are TGTGCCAGCGTCGGAACAGGGGAAGGCGAGAGGCGGACTGAAGCTTTCTTT.

This clonotype was counted at least ten times. V usage is TRBV2 and J usage is TRBJ1-5; D is uncertain. Germline values: CDR1 SNHLY, CDR2 FYNNEI. The CDR3 spans 14 residues. V gave up 3 bases and J gave up 4 bases, with 10 bases separating them. DNA of the CDR3: TGTGCCAGCAGTGATATAGCTCTTAATCAGCCCCAGCATTTT. This gives the protein CASSDIALNQPQHF.

The CDR3 spells CSACGGDQETQYF. The CDR3 nucleotides are TGCAGCGCGTGCGGGGGCGATCAAGAGACCCAGTACTTC. The chain carries TRBV29-1 and TRBJ2-5; the D gene is possibly TRBD2 (7 bases). Trimming cost V 7 bases and J 2 bases, with 14 bases left between them. The CDR3 contains 13 residues. Germline V gene data show CDR1 as SQVTM and CDR2 as ANQGSEA.

This clonotype was observed many times. J is TRBJ1-2 and V is TRBV20-1; TRBD1 matches 7 bases. Germline V lookup: CDR1 DFQATT, CDR2 SNEGSKA (reference sequence). The CDR3 is 12 residues long. CDR3 loop: CSSRGDDYGYTF. The DNA for the CDR3 is TGCAGCAGCAGGGGGGACGATTATGGCTACACCTTC.

Only a few counts were recorded for this clonotype. V usage is TRBV6-1 and J usage is TRBJ2-7, with D maybe TRBD1 (6 bases). The germline CDR1 and CDR2 sequences are MNHNS and SASEGT. The germline V and J ends were trimmed by 2 bases and 5 bases, with 13 bases remaining between them. CDR3 length equals 14 residues. The DNA of the CDR3 is TGTGCCAGCAGTGAAAAGGGGGAGATCCACGAGCAGTACTTC. The encoded protein is CASSEKGEIHEQYF.

This clonotype came up a few times. The J gene is TRBJ1-1, the V gene TRBV6-1; tentative D call: TRBD1 (5 bases). This CDR3 is 12 amino acids long. The V end lost 6 bases, the J end lost 3 bases, and 8 bases lay between the germline ends. Germline CDR1 and CDR2: MNHNS and SASEGT. The CDR3 reads CASSPTDTEAFF. The DNA for the CDR3 is TGTGCCAGCAGCCCGACAGACACTGAAGCTTTCTTT.

DNA for the CDR3: TGCGCCAGCAGCAAGGACAGGGCTAATGAAAAACTGTTTTTT. Its protein product is CASSKDRANEKLFF. This chain links TRBV5-1 with TRBJ1-4; TRBD1 agrees at 8 bases. Germline CDR1 reads SGHRS; CDR2 reads YFSETQ. The CDR3 is 14 residues long. J lost 3 bases, V lost 4 bases, and 2 bases had no gene match. Together with reference TRBV5-1 and TRBJ1-4, the CDR3 gives the full variable domain: KAGVTQTPRYLIKTRGQQVTLSCSPISGHRSVSWYQQTPGQGLQFLFEYFSETQRNKGNFPGRFSGRQFSNSRSEMNVSTLELGDSALYLCASSKDRANEKLFFGSGTQLSVL.

There are many counts of this clonotype. V and J are TRBV12-3 or TRBV12-4 and TRBJ2-7; D gene ambiguous. This CDR3 is built from 11 residues. V was pared by 4 bases and J by 7 bases, with 8 bases between. CDR3 DNA: TGTGCCAGCAGTTCCGCCATAGAGCAGTACTTC. It is translated as CASSSAIEQYF.

This clonotype was seen a handful of times. This chain uses TRBV30 with TRBJ1-1, with D hard to call. Germline V lookup: CDR1 GTSNPN, CDR2 SVGIG (reference sequence). Trimming cost V 4 bases and J 11 bases, with 14 bases left between them. This CDR3 is built from 11 residues. DNA for the CDR3: TGTGCCTGGATAGTGGGGTCAGGTGCTTTCTTT. It specifies CAWIVGSGAFF. Full variable domain (outside the CDR3, taken from reference TRBV30 and TRBJ1-1): SQTIHQWPATLVQPVGSPLSLECTVEGTSNPNLYWYRQAAGRGLQLLFYSVGIGQISSEVPQNLSASRPQDRQFILSSKKLLLSDSGFYLCAWIVGSGAFFGQGTRLTVV.

The chain links TRBV4-2 to TRBJ1-3; D not certain. Trimming pared 0 bases from V and 2 bases from J, leaving 8 bases between. The CDR3 is made up of 15 amino acids. Germline V lookup: CDR1 LGHNA, CDR2 YNFKEQ. CDR3 region: CASSQDGRTGNTIYF. The CDR3 DNA sequence: TGTGCCAGCAGCCAAGATGGGCGAACTGGAAACACCATATATTTT.

This clonotype was observed at least ten times. At one boundary the junction diverges from the germline segment, which might be a read error. The chain employs TRBV3-1 and TRBJ1-2; weak D call: TRBD1 (6 bases). The CDR3 is 15 amino acids. Germline loops: CDR1 LGHDT, CDR2 YNNKEL (reference sequence). CDR3 in amino acids: CASTQMRGGGYGYTF. CDR3 DNA: TGTGCCAGCACCCAAATGAGAGGGGGAGGCTATGGCTACACCTTC.

V is TRBV6-9 and J is TRBJ1-5, with a weak D call TRBD1 (6 bases). The CDR3 extends over 13 amino acids. Germline assignment: CDR1 MNHGY and CDR2 SVAAGI. V was trimmed by 3 bases and J by 7 bases, leaving 10 bases between them. CDR3 sequence (DNA): TGTGCCAGCAGTTACGGAGGGGGGCAGCCCCAGCATTTT. This codes for CASSYGGGQPQHF.

V usage is TRBV20-1 and J usage is TRBJ2-7; TRBD2 matches 12 bases. The CDR3 spans 14 residues. Germline V gives CDR1 DFQATT, CDR2 SNEGSKA (reference sequence). The V and J ends lost 5 bases and 2 bases, in that order; junction bases with no gene match: 4. The CDR3 protein is CSALTSGGTYEQYF. CDR3 DNA sequence: TGCAGTGCTTTGACTAGCGGGGGTACCTACGAGCAGTACTTC.

The rearrangement links TRBV10-3 to TRBJ1-6, with D hard to call. V lost 7 bases and J lost 7, with 14 bases in between. The V gene's germline CDR1 is ENHRY and CDR2 SYGVKD. The CDR3 has 14 residues. The CDR3 DNA is TGTGCCATCACCGGCGGCCCTGAGAATTCACCCCTCCACTTT. This gives the protein CAITGGPENSPLHF.

The chain carries TRBV11-2 and TRBJ2-3; the D gene is possibly TRBD2 (6 bases). The CDR3 extends over 15 amino acids. Germline CDR1 is SGHAT and CDR2 is FQNNGV. Deletions cut 4 bases from V and 8 bases from J, with 19 bases between. The CDR3 protein is CASSSGRQMRATQYF. CDR3 DNA sequence: TGTGCCAGCAGCTCGGGGAGGCAAATGAGGGCTACGCAGTATTTT.

This clonotype came up many times. The chain has TRBV28 and TRBJ1-6; TRBD1 agrees at 7 bases. Per germline, CDR1 MDHEN and CDR2 SYDVKM. The CDR3 runs to 12 residues. V was pared by 10 bases and J by 18 bases, with 15 bases of the junction left unmatched. The CDR3 here is CATHIQGRAAHF. Written as DNA, the CDR3 is TGTGCCACCCACATACAGGGGAGGGCTGCCCACTTT.

V and J are TRBV6-2 or TRBV6-3 and TRBJ2-7; D remains ambiguous. CDR1 is MNHEY, CDR2 SVGEGT, per germline. The CDR3 runs 13 residues. Between the trimmed V and J ends, which lost 5 bases and 3 bases, there was a span of 11 bases. CDR3 nucleotide sequence: TGTGCCAGCAGTACCCCTACTAACTACGAGCAGTACTTC. Translated: CASSTPTNYEQYF.

This clonotype was seen a handful of times. The chain couples TRBV30 to TRBJ2-6; D is undetermined. Per germline, CDR1 GTSNPN and CDR2 SVGIG (reference sequence). CDR3 length equals 16 residues. Trimming stripped 5 bases from V and 4 bases from J, with 18 bases between. The CDR3 sequence: CAWGQLGGSGANVLTF. The CDR3 DNA is TGTGCCTGGGGTCAGTTAGGTGGATCGGGGGCCAACGTCCTGACTTTC.

For the CDR3, the DNA is TGTGCCAGCAGCCTCGCTCTCCTACTAGATACGCAGTATTTT. This sequence encodes CASSLALLLDTQYF. The rearrangement links TRBV6-2 or TRBV6-3 to TRBJ2-3; D gene unclear. The CDR3 covers 14 residues. CDR1 is MNHEY and CDR2 is SVGEGT in the germline V gene. Trimming pared 6 bases from V and 5 bases from J, leaving 15 bases between.

The rearrangement joins TRBV30 to TRBJ1-1; no clear D gene. The CDR3 sequence is 12 residues long. Trimming stripped 3 bases from V and 5 bases from J, with 10 bases between. In germline, CDR1 is GTSNPN, CDR2 SVGIG (reference sequence). CDR3 bases: TGTGCCTGGAGGACGCCGAGGACTGAAGCTTTCTTT. Its protein product is CAWRTPRTEAFF.

This clonotype occurred many times. The chain is built from TRBV7-2 and TRBJ1-1; no clear D. This CDR3 has 15 residues. Trimming shortened V by 5 bases and J by 1 base, and 14 bases separated the two germline ends. CDR1 is SGHTA, CDR2 FQGNSA, per germline. The DNA of the CDR3 is TGTGCCAGCAGCCCATGGGTGAACACGAACACTGAAGCTTTCTTT. This codes for CASSPWVNTNTEAFF.

The table lists this clonotype with many counts. The chain carries TRBV2 and TRBJ1-1; 8 bases are a match to TRBD1. Germline CDR1 reads SNHLY; CDR2 reads FYNNEI. CDR3 size: 12 residues. Unmatched junction bases numbered 1, after V lost 9 bases and J lost 1 base. For the CDR3, the DNA is TGTGCCAGGGACAGGGAGAACACTGAAGCTTTCTTT. Protein: CARDRENTEAFF.

The chain links TRBV27 to TRBJ2-4, with 13 bases matching TRBD2. V lost 4 bases and J lost 0; bases outside the gene matches: 6. Germline CDR1 is MNHEY and CDR2 is SMNVEV (reference sequence). The CDR3 is 18 amino acids. The CDR3, as DNA: TGTGCCAGCAGTTCGAGACTAGCGGGAGGCCTAGCCAAAAACATTCAGTACTTC. This encodes CASSSRLAGGLAKNIQYF.

Regarding this clonotype: This clone may be a read error of a much larger clone one base away. The chain links TRBV24-1 to TRBJ2-7; 9 positions agree with TRBD1. The CDR3 is made up of 14 amino acids. Germline V CDR1 and CDR2: KGHDR, SFDVKD. This CDR3 reads CGTSDPNRGHEQYF. DNA of the CDR3: TGTGGCACCAGTGATCCAAACAGGGGGCACGAGCAGTACTTC.